This T cell receptor (beta chain) emerged from a study of blood T cell repertoires in COVID-19. Those enrolled in Seattle joined during active infection and were followed longitudinally afterward. TCRdb keeps only in-frame clones here, not all; method: immunoSEQ multiplex PCR. The data show some 250,000 clones, around nine tenths seen once. The TCR originated in a woman aged 55-70 years with COVID-19, enrolled during active disease. The sequencing input was peripheral blood.

The CDR3 loop is CASSDLIEKLFF. The CDR3 bases are TGTGCCAGCAGTGATCTAATTGAAAAACTGTTTTTT. This chain links TRBV6-4 with TRBJ1-4; D unresolved. The CDR3 spans 12 residues. The V and J ends lost 3 bases and 7 bases respectively, with 6 bases between them. Germline V gene sequence: CDR1 MRHNA, CDR2 SNTAGT.